A single sample gave rise to the 8 T cell receptor beta chains below, sequenced in a study of blood T cell repertoires in COVID-19. The assay was immunoSEQ multiplex PCR, and TCRdb's table has in-frame clones only and misses some. The table lists 70,000 to 100,000 clones, approximately 86% of them singletons. Sequencing was performed on peripheral blood. The receptors shown here come from a man older than 75 with active or convalescent COVID-19.

The chain combines TRBV3-1 (or the pseudogene TRBV3-2) with TRBJ2-1; 12 bases are shared with TRBD2. The CDR3 length is 17 residues. Germline CDR1 is LGHDT and CDR2 is YNNKEL (reference sequence). V shed 2 bases and J 5 bases; nucleotides not matched to a gene: 7. CDR3 DNA: TGTGCCAGCAGCCAACCGAACCGACTAGCGGGAGACAATGAGCAGTTCTTC. Protein sequence: CASSQPNRLAGDNEQFF.

The gene calls are TRBV10-3 and TRBJ1-4; D gene unclear. Trimming took off 0 bases at V and 4 bases at J, with 3 bases between the two ends. This CDR3 is 13 amino acids long. Germline loops: CDR1 ENHRY, CDR2 SYGVKD. This chain's CDR3 is CAISESGNEKLFF. CDR3 nucleotides: TGTGCCATCAGTGAGTCCGGTAATGAAAAACTGTTTTTT.

With respect to this clone: The junction and the germline gene differ at one end; a read error may be behind it. This chain uses TRBV7-7 with TRBJ2-5; 11 bases are shared with TRBD2. The CDR3 length is 15 residues. Germline V gives CDR1 SSHAT, CDR2 FNYEAQ (reference sequence). CDR3 nucleotide sequence: TGTGCTAGCAGCCCTTTAGCGGGAGGGGTGGAGACCCAGTACTTC. Translated: CASSPLAGGVETQYF.

The CDR3 spells CASRFKRDTGELFF. DNA of the CDR3: TGTGCCAGCCGCTTCAAGCGGGACACCGGGGAGCTGTTTTTT. The V and J genes are TRBV6-5 and TRBJ2-2; D may be TRBD2 (6 bases). The CDR3 totals 14 residues. The germline CDR1 and CDR2 sequences are MNHEY and SVGAGI. Trimming cost V 8 bases and J 3 bases, with 13 bases left between them.

The J gene is TRBJ2-3, the V gene TRBV11-2, with D possibly being TRBD2 (5 bases). The CDR3 sequence is 14 residues long. The ends were cut back, 5 bases at V and 2 bases at J, with 11 bases in the middle. Germline V lookup: CDR1 SGHAT, CDR2 FQNNGV. The CDR3 sequence: CASSLDLNTDTQYF. The CDR3 nucleotides are TGTGCCAGCAGCCTGGACTTGAACACAGATACGCAGTATTTT.

The chain has TRBV5-1 and TRBJ2-3, with D possibly matching TRBD2 (5 bases). CDR3 length: 16 residues. Between the trimmed V and J ends, which lost 4 bases and 6 bases, there was a span of 21 bases. The V gene's germline CDR1 is SGHRS and CDR2 YFSETQ. The CDR3 is CASSEPSRSVGDTQYF. The CDR3 nucleotides read TGCGCCAGCAGCGAGCCTAGCAGAAGTGTCGGTGATACGCAGTATTTT.

The chain recombines TRBV5-4 with TRBJ2-7, with a possible D match to TRBD1 (5 bases). CDR1 and CDR2 from the germline V gene are SGHNT and YYREEE (reference sequence). This CDR3 contains 12 residues. With 6 bases removed from V and 5 bases from J, the gap between germline ends came to 12 bases. The CDR3 region has the DNA TGTGCCAGCAACTCAGGGTTGGACGAGCAGTACTTC. Translating it yields CASNSGLDEQYF.

This chain connects TRBV13 to TRBJ2-1; a weak D match, TRBD2 (5 bases). Germline V gene lookup returns CDR1 PRHDT and CDR2 FYEKMQ (reference sequence). This CDR3 has 13 amino acids. The germline V and J ends were trimmed by 1 base and 9 bases, with 10 bases remaining between them. The CDR3 region has the DNA TGTGCCAGCAGCTTAGTGGCGGCGGGTGAGCAGTTCTTC. It is translated as CASSLVAAGEQFF.